This is a list of T cell receptor beta chains from one sample in a study of blood T cell repertoires in COVID-19. Measured with immunoSEQ multiplex PCR; TCRdb has only the in-frame clones, and not every one. Seen here are about 210,000 clones, 80% to 90% observed once, and the top ten hold less than 3.5%. Material for sequencing was peripheral blood. Every receptor here comes from a man aged 50-59 years with active or convalescent COVID-19. The CDR3 runs from the conserved cysteine through the conserved F or W. A D gene is named only where the DNA matches it firmly. Size tells how often a clone was seen (once, few, many) or the class of an expanded clone, and some rows leave it out.

>.|TRBV18|.|TRBJ1-1
CASSPDSLMNTEAFF
TGTGCCAGCTCACCGGACAGCCTAATGAACACTGAAGCTTTCTTT
>.|TRBV2|.|TRBJ1-2
CASSLTTGSGYTF
TGTGCCAGCAGTCTCACGACAGGATCCGGCTACACCTTC
>TRBD1|TRBV6-2/TRBV6-3|few|TRBJ1-5
CASSYSSGTGVFNQPQHF
TGTGCCAGCAGTTACTCCTCCGGGACAGGGGTCTTCAATCAGCCCCAGCATTTT
>.|TRBV6-5|.|TRBJ1-4
CASTRGGKTNEKLFF
TGTGCCAGCACCCGAGGAGGGAAGACTAATGAAAAACTGTTTTTT
>TRBD1|TRBV5-1|.|TRBJ2-7
CASSTTGGSIEQYF
TGCGCCAGCAGTACTACAGGGGGTTCTATCGAGCAGTACTTC
>.|TRBV18|.|TRBJ2-1
CASSPLGLDEQFF
TGTGCCAGCTCACCCCTCGGTCTCGATGAGCAGTTCTTC
>TRBD1|TRBV25-1|.|TRBJ1-6
CASSEVTGKPSPLHF
TGTGCCAGCAGTGAGGTGACAGGGAAGCCTTCACCCCTCCACTTT
>.|TRBV7-2|.|TRBJ2-5
CASSLQGPTTQETQYF
TGTGCCAGCAGCTTACAGGGGCCGACCACCCAAGAGACCCAGTACTTC
>TRBD1|TRBV18|once|TRBJ1-1
CASSPLTGGTGFGTEAFF
TGTGCCAGCTCACCACTAACAGGGGGGACAGGGTTCGGCACTGAAGCTTTCTTT
>TRBD1|TRBV2|few|TRBJ1-5
CASGLTGTGKNQPQHF
TGTGCCAGCGGACTGACCGGGACAGGTAAAAATCAGCCCCAGCATTTT
>.|TRBV19|once|TRBJ2-3
CASSIQGDTQYF
TGTGCCAGTAGTATCCAGGGAGATACGCAGTATTTT